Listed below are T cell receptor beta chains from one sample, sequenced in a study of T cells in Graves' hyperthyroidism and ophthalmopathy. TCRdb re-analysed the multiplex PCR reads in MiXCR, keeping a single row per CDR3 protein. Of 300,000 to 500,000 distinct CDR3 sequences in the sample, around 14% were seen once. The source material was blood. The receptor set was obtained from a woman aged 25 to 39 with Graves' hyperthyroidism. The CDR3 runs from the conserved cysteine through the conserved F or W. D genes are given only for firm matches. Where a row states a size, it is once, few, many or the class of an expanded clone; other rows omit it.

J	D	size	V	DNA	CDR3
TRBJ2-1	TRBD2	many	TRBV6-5	TGTGCCAGCAGTTACTCAGGACTAGCGGGAGAGTATGAGCAGTTCTTC	CASSYSGLAGEYEQFF
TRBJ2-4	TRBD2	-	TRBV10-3	TGTGCCATCAGTGAGTCGAGGGCTAGCGGGAACATTCAGTACTTC	CAISESRASGNIQYF
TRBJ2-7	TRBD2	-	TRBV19	TGTGCCAGTAGCCTGGGACTACGTGATTACGAGCAGTACTTC	CASSLGLRDYEQYF
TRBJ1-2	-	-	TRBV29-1	TGCAGCGTTGACAGGGGTGATGGCTACACCTTC	CSVDRGDGYTF
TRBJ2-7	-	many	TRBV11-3	TGTGCCAGCAGCGACACCCGGGACCAAGGGGACGAGCAGTACTTC	CASSDTRDQGDEQYF
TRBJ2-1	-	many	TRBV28	TGTGCCATCAGGGCCATCATTTACAATGAGCAGTTCTTC	CAIRAIIYNEQFF
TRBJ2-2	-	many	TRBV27	TGTGCCAGCAGAAGTAAGGGGAACACCGGGGAGCTGTTTTTT	CASRSKGNTGELFF
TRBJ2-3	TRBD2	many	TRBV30	TGTGCCTGGAGTGTACTAGCGGCTAGCACAGATACGCAGTATTTT	CAWSVLAASTDTQYF
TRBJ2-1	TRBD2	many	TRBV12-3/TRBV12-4	TGTGCCAGCAGTTTAGCGGGACTAGCGGGAGGCGGTAATGAGCAGTTCTTC	CASSLAGLAGGGNEQFF
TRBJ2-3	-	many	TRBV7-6	TGTGCCAGCAGCTTATGGGGTGCAGATACGCAGTATTTT	CASSLWGADTQYF
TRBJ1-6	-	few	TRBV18	TGTGCCAGCTCACCGTCGACTCCGCCGAGCTCACCCCTCCACTTT	CASSPSTPPSSPLHF
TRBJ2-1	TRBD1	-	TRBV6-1	TGTGCCAGCAGTCGGACAGGGGGCGCTTTAAATCTCTACAATGGGCAGTTCTTC	CASSRTGGALNLYNGQFF
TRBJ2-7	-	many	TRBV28	TGTGCCAGCAGGTCCGGGACATCCCCGATCGCTTACGAGCAGTACTTC	CASRSGTSPIAYEQYF
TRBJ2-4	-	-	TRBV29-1	TGCAGCGTTGAAAGAGGCCTGGACATTCAGTACTTC	CSVERGLDIQYF
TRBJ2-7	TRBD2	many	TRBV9	TGTGCCAGCAGCCATCCTAGCGGGAGTCGGACCTACGAGCAGTACTTC	CASSHPSGSRTYEQYF
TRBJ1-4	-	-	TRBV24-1	TGTGCCACCAGTGATTCCAGGGGAAATGAAAAACTGTTTTTT	CATSDSRGNEKLFF
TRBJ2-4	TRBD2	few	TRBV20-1	TGCAGTGCTAGAGATGGACTAGCGGGAGAGAACATTCAGTACTTC	CSARDGLAGENIQYF
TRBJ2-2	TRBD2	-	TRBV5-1	TGCGCCAGCAGCTTAAATGCGGGAGGGCCCACCGGGGAGCTGTTTTTT	CASSLNAGGPTGELFF
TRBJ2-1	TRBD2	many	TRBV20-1	TGCAGTGCTAGAGATTTATTTGCCTCTAGCGGGAGTTCCTACAATGAGCAGTTCTTC	CSARDLFASSGSSYNEQFF
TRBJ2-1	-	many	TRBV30	TGTGCCTGCCGGACCCAATACAATGAGCAGTTCTTC	CACRTQYNEQFF
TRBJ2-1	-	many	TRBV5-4	TGTGCCAGCAGCTTGGAAGGGCTCTACAATGAGCAGTTCTTC	CASSLEGLYNEQFF
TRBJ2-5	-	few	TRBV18	TGTGCCAGCTCACCACCCACAAGAGAGACCCAGTACTTC	CASSPPTRETQYF
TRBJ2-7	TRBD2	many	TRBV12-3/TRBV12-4	TGTGCCAGCAGATCTAGCGGGAGCTACGAGCAGTACTTC	CASRSSGSYEQYF
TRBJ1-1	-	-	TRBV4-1	TGCGCCAGCAGCCAAGATCCAGGGCCCGCTTTCTTT	CASSQDPGPAFF
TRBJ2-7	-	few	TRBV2	TGTGTCAGCAGAATCGGGCAGGGATATTACGAGCAGTACTTC	CVSRIGQGYYEQYF
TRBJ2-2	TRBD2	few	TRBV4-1	TGCGCCAGCAGCCGGCTAGCGGGAGGGCGGATCACCGGGGAGCTGTTTTTT	CASSRLAGGRITGELFF
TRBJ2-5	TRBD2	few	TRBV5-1	TGCGCCAGCAGCTTGGGGACTAGCGGCGCCTCCTTCCAAGAGACCCAGTACTTC	CASSLGTSGASFQETQYF
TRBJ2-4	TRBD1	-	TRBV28	TGTGCCAGCAGAGTCTCCGGGACAGGGGTCACGGACATTCAGTACTTC	CASRVSGTGVTDIQYF